This T cell receptor (beta chain) was sequenced during a study of molecular identifiers for immune sequencing clone quantification. Overall study findings and caveats: Clones of above 20 RNA copies carried over 97% of effector molecules; in naive cells they carried under 1%.

TCRdb independently ran MiXCR on the PCR reads; one entry per CDR3 protein. Here the sample spans 60,000 to 70,000 distinct CDR3 sequences, less than 20% being singletons. This CDR3 is 14 amino acids long. This clonotype occurred many times. What it binds is not known. Compared with germline, one end of the junction differs, possibly owing to a read error. The sequenced sample was naive CD8+ T cells from blood, with Jurkat cell RNA spiked in. The subset: FACS-sorted CD8+CD4-CCR7+CD45RA+ naive T cells. This rearrangement joins TRBV12-3 or TRBV12-4 to TRBJ2-7; the match to TRBD2 covers 7 bases. The sequence came from a human donor in good health. Some libraries in this study had Jurkat cell RNA spiked in. The CDR3 coding sequence is TGTGCCAGCAGCTTAGGTCTAGCGGCCTACGAGCAGTACTTC. This translates into CASSLGLAAYEQYF.